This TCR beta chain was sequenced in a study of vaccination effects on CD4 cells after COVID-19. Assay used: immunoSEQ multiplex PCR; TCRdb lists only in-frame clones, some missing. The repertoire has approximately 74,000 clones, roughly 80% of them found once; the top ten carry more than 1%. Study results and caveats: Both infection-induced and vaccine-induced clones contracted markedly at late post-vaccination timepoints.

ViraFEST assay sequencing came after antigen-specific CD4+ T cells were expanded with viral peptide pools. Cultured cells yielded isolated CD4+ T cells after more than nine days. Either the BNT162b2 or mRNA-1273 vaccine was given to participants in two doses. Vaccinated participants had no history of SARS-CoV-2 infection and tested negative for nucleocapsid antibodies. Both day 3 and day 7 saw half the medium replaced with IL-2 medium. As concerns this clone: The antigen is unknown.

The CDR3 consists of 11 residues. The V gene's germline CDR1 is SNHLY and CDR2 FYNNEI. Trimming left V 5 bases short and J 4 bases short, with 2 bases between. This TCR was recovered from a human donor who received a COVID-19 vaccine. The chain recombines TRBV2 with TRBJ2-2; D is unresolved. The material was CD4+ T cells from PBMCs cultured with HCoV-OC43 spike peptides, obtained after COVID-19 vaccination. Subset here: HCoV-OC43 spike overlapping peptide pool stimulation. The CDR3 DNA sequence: TGTGCCAGCAGTCCCACCGGGGAGCTGTTTTTT. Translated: CASSPTGELFF.